These T cell receptor beta chains were read from a single sample in a study of chemoradiotherapy in HPV16-positive cancers. Clones were sequenced by immunoSEQ multiplex PCR, and TCRdb holds only the in-frame ones, with some missing. The top ten hold 2.2% of the sample, which has about 11,000 clones, more than 75% seen once. The sample was collected from a patient who underwent chemoradiotherapy. All receptors come from a human donor with HPV-associated anogenital cancer. The CDR3 runs from the conserved cysteine through the conserved F or W. The order of the fields is clone size, J gene, V gene, D gene, CDR3 length, CDR3 protein, CDR3 DNA. A D gene is named only where the DNA matches it firmly. Clone size is stated in some rows and not others, as once, few, many or a class when expanded.

abundance: few
j_gene: TRBJ2-7
v_gene: TRBV2
d_gene: TRBD2
len: 16
CDR3aa: CASRGLAGWSSYEQYF
CDR3nt: TGTGCCAGCAGAGGACTAGCGGGATGGAGCTCCTACGAGCAGTACTTC

abundance: .
j_gene: TRBJ1-5
v_gene: TRBV19
d_gene: .
len: 15
CDR3aa: CASSRQASVDQPQHF
CDR3nt: TGTGCCAGTAGTAGACAGGCGAGCGTCGATCAGCCCCAGCATTTT

abundance: .
j_gene: TRBJ2-6
v_gene: TRBV27
d_gene: TRBD1
len: 15
CDR3aa: CASSGTVPGANVLTF
CDR3nt: TGTGCCAGCAGTGGGACAGTTCCTGGGGCCAACGTCCTGACTTTC

abundance: .
j_gene: TRBJ1-5
v_gene: TRBV10-3
d_gene: .
len: 15
CDR3aa: CASGTGPDSNQPQHF
CDR3nt: TGTGCCAGCGGTACGGGACCTGATAGCAATCAGCCCCAGCATTTT

abundance: .
j_gene: TRBJ2-1
v_gene: TRBV4-3
d_gene: TRBD2
len: 16
CDR3aa: CASSPVAGGPYNEQFF
CDR3nt: TGCGCCAGCAGCCCTGTAGCGGGGGGGCCCTACAATGAGCAGTTCTTC

abundance: .
j_gene: TRBJ1-6
v_gene: TRBV7-2
d_gene: .
len: 16
CDR3aa: CASEAEGSAYNSPLHF
CDR3nt: TGTGCCAGCGAAGCCGAAGGGAGCGCCTATAATTCACCCCTCCACTTT

abundance: once
j_gene: TRBJ1-4
v_gene: TRBV5-1
d_gene: .
len: 15
CDR3aa: CASSEGGGRGEKLFF
CDR3nt: TGCGCCAGCAGCGAAGGCGGGGGAAGAGGTGAAAAACTGTTTTTT

abundance: .
j_gene: TRBJ1-6
v_gene: TRBV5-1
d_gene: .
len: 14
CDR3aa: CASSLVGENSPLHF
CDR3nt: TGCGCCAGCAGCTTGGTGGGGGAAAATTCACCCCTCCACTTT

abundance: .
j_gene: TRBJ2-3
v_gene: TRBV6-6
d_gene: TRBD1
len: 16
CDR3aa: CASSYVAGGNADTQYF
CDR3nt: TGTGCCAGCAGTTACGTGGCAGGGGGAAATGCAGATACGCAGTATTTT

abundance: .
j_gene: TRBJ1-4
v_gene: TRBV6-5
d_gene: .
len: 14
CDR3aa: CASRDATTNEKLFF
CDR3nt: TGTGCCAGCAGGGACGCCACAACTAATGAAAAACTGTTTTTT

abundance: .
j_gene: TRBJ2-5
v_gene: TRBV29-1
d_gene: .
len: 11
CDR3aa: CSVEVGETQYF
CDR3nt: TGCAGCGTTGAAGTTGGAGAGACCCAGTACTTC

abundance: once
j_gene: TRBJ2-7
v_gene: TRBV2
d_gene: .
len: 12
CDR3aa: CASSENRAEQYF
CDR3nt: TGTGCCAGCAGTGAAAACCGGGCTGAGCAGTACTTC

abundance: .
j_gene: TRBJ1-2
v_gene: TRBV30
d_gene: .
len: 16
CDR3aa: CAWIQTRVRGARGYTF
CDR3nt: TGTGCCTGGATTCAAACGCGGGTCAGGGGCGCGCGGGGCTACACCTTC

abundance: once
j_gene: TRBJ2-1
v_gene: TRBV29-1
d_gene: .
len: 12
CDR3aa: CSVDTSYNEQFF
CDR3nt: TGCAGCGTCGACACTTCCTACAATGAGCAGTTCTTC

abundance: .
j_gene: TRBJ2-1
v_gene: TRBV9
d_gene: TRBD1
len: 13
CDR3aa: CASSVTGYNEQFF
CDR3nt: TGTGCCAGCAGCGTGACAGGGTACAATGAGCAGTTCTTC

abundance: few
j_gene: TRBJ2-3
v_gene: TRBV7-2
d_gene: .
len: 15
CDR3aa: CASSLVGQTTDTQYF
CDR3nt: TGTGCCAGCAGCTTAGTGGGGCAGACCACAGATACGCAGTATTTT

abundance: .
j_gene: TRBJ2-2
v_gene: TRBV13
d_gene: .
len: 16
CDR3aa: CASSLGSGGYTGELFF
CDR3nt: TGTGCCAGCAGCTTAGGCTCTGGCGGGTACACCGGGGAGCTGTTTTTT

abundance: .
j_gene: TRBJ1-1
v_gene: TRBV5-6
d_gene: .
len: 11
CDR3aa: CASSFRTEAFF
CDR3nt: TGTGCCAGCAGCTTCCGTACTGAAGCTTTCTTT

abundance: .
j_gene: TRBJ1-1
v_gene: TRBV5-1
d_gene: TRBD1
len: 13
CDR3aa: CASSFRQGSEAFF
CDR3nt: TGCGCCAGCAGTTTTAGACAGGGCTCTGAAGCTTTCTTT

abundance: .
j_gene: TRBJ2-7
v_gene: TRBV7-8
d_gene: .
len: 14
CDR3aa: CASSLVYPPYEQYF
CDR3nt: TGTGCCAGCAGCTTAGTGTACCCTCCCTACGAGCAGTACTTC

abundance: few
j_gene: TRBJ2-2
v_gene: TRBV5-1
d_gene: TRBD1
len: 14
CDR3aa: CASSLVVGQGQLFF
CDR3nt: TGCGCCAGCAGCTTGGTAGTCGGACAGGGTCAGCTGTTTTTT

abundance: .
j_gene: TRBJ2-1
v_gene: TRBV5-1
d_gene: .
len: 14
CDR3aa: CASSLSVYYNEQFF
CDR3nt: TGCGCCAGCAGCTTGTCGGTCTACTACAATGAGCAGTTCTTC

abundance: few
j_gene: TRBJ1-4
v_gene: TRBV18
d_gene: TRBD1
len: 19
CDR3aa: CASSPPGEDRVATNEKLFF
CDR3nt: TGTGCCAGCTCACCACCCGGGGAGGACAGGGTAGCAACTAATGAAAAACTGTTTTTT

abundance: few
j_gene: TRBJ2-5
v_gene: TRBV7-3
d_gene: TRBD1
len: 15
CDR3aa: CASSSSDRGGETQYF
CDR3nt: TGTGCCAGCAGCTCGTCCGACAGGGGGGGAGAGACCCAGTACTTC

abundance: .
j_gene: TRBJ2-2
v_gene: TRBV5-1
d_gene: .
len: 14
CDR3aa: CASSSTANTGELFF
CDR3nt: TGCGCCAGCAGCTCCACAGCGAACACCGGGGAGCTGTTTTTT

abundance: .
j_gene: TRBJ2-7
v_gene: TRBV5-6
d_gene: .
len: 14
CDR3aa: CASSFGTSFYEQYF
CDR3nt: TGTGCCAGCAGCTTCGGGACATCTTTCTACGAGCAGTACTTC